This TCR beta chain was sequenced during a study of post-analysis software for immune sequencing data. The study, taken as a whole, reports: Five TRBV segments, including TRBV5-6, TRBV5-1 and TRBV20-1, were more frequent in patients than controls.

Each TCR beta cDNA library carried unique molecular identifiers. TCRdb re-analysed the PCR reads in MiXCR, keeping a single row per CDR3 protein. This sample has about 540,000 distinct CDR3 sequences, with around 36% found just once. This CDR3 is 15 amino acids long. The germline CDR1 and CDR2 sequences are DFQATT and SNEGSKA (reference sequence). V shed 3 bases and J shed 5 bases, with 14 bases lying between them. A few counts support this clonotype. Antigen: not known. This receptor was taken from a girl younger than 18 with multiple sclerosis. V usage is TRBV20-1 and J usage is TRBJ1-6; D is perhaps TRBD1 (6 bases). The sequencing sample was made of blood. CDR3 sequence: CSARREAGDNSPLHF. In DNA form, the CDR3 reads TGCAGTGCTAGGAGGGAGGCAGGGGATAATTCACCCCTCCACTTT.